The rows below give T cell receptor beta chains drawn from one sample of a study of blood T cells in healthy people across ages. TCRdb processed the 5' RACE reads anew with MiXCR; each CDR3 protein has one entry. The table lists some 1,500,000 distinct CDR3 sequences, 35% to 45% of them singletons. The sample was blood. The receptors come from a young woman in good health. The CDR3 runs from the conserved cysteine through the conserved F or W. The D gene is left open where the match is weak. A clone size is listed for some rows: how often the clone was seen (once, few, many), or a class if it is expanded.

size,V,D,J,CDR3,DNA
few,TRBV5-1,-,TRBJ1-1,CASSLAWQGRKNTEAFF,TGCGCCAGCAGCTTGGCCTGGCAGGGTCGAAAGAACACTGAAGCTTTCTTT
-,TRBV6-2/TRBV6-3,TRBD2,TRBJ2-1,CASSRAGRAYNEQFF,TGTGCCAGCAGCCGAGCGGGGCGGGCATACAATGAGCAGTTCTTC
once,TRBV7-9,TRBD2,TRBJ2-3,CASNLAGGVNTQYF,TGTGCCAGCAACTTGGCGGGAGGGGTAAATACGCAGTATTTT
-,TRBV7-8,TRBD2,TRBJ2-5,CASSLAVFSGGPQETQYF,TGTGCCAGCAGCTTAGCGGTTTTTAGCGGGGGACCTCAAGAGACCCAGTACTTC
-,TRBV28,TRBD2,TRBJ2-2,CASVGGLAATTGELFF,TGTGCCAGCGTCGGGGGACTAGCGGCCACCACCGGGGAGCTGTTTTTT
-,TRBV25-1,-,TRBJ1-6,CASSEFLVGNSPLHF,TGTGCCAGCAGTGAATTTCTGGTGGGCAATTCACCCCTCCACTTT
many,TRBV29-1,TRBD2,TRBJ2-7,CSVQRDYEQYF,TGCAGCGTTCAGCGGGACTACGAGCAGTACTTC
-,TRBV28,TRBD2,TRBJ2-3,CASSTPPGGPEADTQYF,TGTGCCAGCAGCACCCCCCCGGGAGGGCCTGAAGCAGATACGCAGTATTTT
-,TRBV29-1,-,TRBJ1-2,CSVETGAVTNGYTF,TGCAGCGTAGAGACAGGAGCAGTTACGAATGGCTACACCTTC
-,TRBV20-1,-,TRBJ1-6,CSARDQYSPLHF,TGCAGTGCTAGAGACCAGTATTCACCCCTCCACTTT
-,TRBV7-6,-,TRBJ1-5,CASSLEVGFDQPQHF,TGTGCCAGCAGCTTAGAGGTGGGGTTCGATCAGCCCCAGCATTTT
-,TRBV15,TRBD1,TRBJ1-1,CATSRDRGMNTEAFF,TGTGCCACCAGCAGGGACAGGGGTATGAACACTGAAGCTTTCTTT
-,TRBV4-3,-,TRBJ2-3,CASSQARNADTQYF,TGCGCCAGCAGCCAAGCCCGGAACGCAGATACGCAGTATTTT
-,TRBV27,-,TRBJ2-1,CASSFSGLNEQFF,TGTGCCAGCAGTTTTAGCGGCCTAAATGAGCAGTTCTTC
few,TRBV6-1,TRBD2,TRBJ2-1,CASSALRAGASSYNEQFF,TGTGCCAGCAGCGCCTTACGGGCGGGAGCGAGCTCCTACAATGAGCAGTTCTTC
few,TRBV7-2,-,TRBJ1-1,CASSFKGVYTEAFF,TGTGCCAGCAGCTTTAAAGGGGTATACACTGAAGCTTTCTTT
-,TRBV6-5,TRBD2,TRBJ2-4,CASSYLAGGGKNIQYF,TGTGCCAGCAGTTACCTAGCGGGAGGGGGCAAAAACATTCAGTACTTC
few,TRBV13,-,TRBJ2-4,CASSLYNTLAKNIQYF,TGTGCCAGCAGCTTATATAACACATTAGCCAAAAACATTCAGTACTTC
few,TRBV20-1,TRBD2,TRBJ2-7,CSARSASGINEQYF,TGCAGTGCTAGATCGGCTAGCGGGATCAACGAGCAGTACTTC
-,TRBV29-1,TRBD1,TRBJ2-2,CSGDRGNTGELFF,TGCAGCGGGGACAGGGGGAACACCGGGGAGCTGTTTTTT
-,TRBV7-2,TRBD2,TRBJ2-1,CASSPRGLSGSSGSYNEQFF,TGTGCCAGCAGTCCCAGAGGTCTTAGCGGGAGTTCCGGCTCCTACAATGAGCAGTTCTTC
few,TRBV7-2,-,TRBJ2-7,CASSFTSGSEQYF,TGTGCCAGCAGCTTTACCAGCGGCTCCGAGCAGTACTTC
-,TRBV12-3/TRBV12-4,TRBD2,TRBJ2-3,CASRPSTSGRRRDTQYF,TGTGCCAGCAGGCCATCGACTAGCGGGAGGCGTAGGGATACGCAGTATTTT
-,TRBV14,TRBD2,TRBJ2-3,CASSRTSLAQYF,TGTGCCAGCAGCCGGACTAGTTTAGCGCAGTATTTT
-,TRBV4-1,-,TRBJ2-1,CASSQARTVGFGSYNEQFF,TGCGCCAGCAGCCAAGCAAGGACTGTTGGGTTTGGCTCCTACAATGAGCAGTTCTTC
-,TRBV7-9,-,TRBJ1-1,CASSDGQPEAFF,TGTGCCAGCAGCGACGGACAGCCAGAAGCTTTCTTT
-,TRBV4-3,TRBD1,TRBJ1-2,CASSPGWTGPPYGYTF,TGCGCCAGCAGCCCAGGGTGGACAGGCCCGCCTTATGGCTACACCTTC
few,TRBV11-2,TRBD1,TRBJ1-2,CASSSSGTGAYGYTF,TGTGCCAGCAGCTCCTCCGGGACAGGGGCGTATGGCTACACCTTC
-,TRBV28,TRBD1,TRBJ2-7,CASKASTGGGYEQYF,TGTGCCAGCAAAGCGTCGACAGGGGGAGGCTACGAGCAGTACTTC
-,TRBV4-1,-,TRBJ2-1,CASSPRSLGLSLSYNEQFF,TGCGCCAGCAGCCCCCGGTCCTTGGGCCTAAGTCTCTCCTACAATGAGCAGTTCTTC
once,TRBV12-3/TRBV12-4,-,TRBJ2-3,CASRRKGGTDTQYF,TGTGCCAGCAGGAGAAAAGGGGGGACAGATACGCAGTATTTT
-,TRBV6-6,-,TRBJ1-1,CASSYFHQDGGNTEAFF,TGTGCCAGCAGTTACTTCCACCAGGACGGGGGGAACACTGAAGCTTTCTTT
-,TRBV20-1,-,TRBJ1-2,CSARPPNYGYTF,TGCAGTGCTAGACCCCCTAACTATGGCTACACCTTC
-,TRBV12-3/TRBV12-4,-,TRBJ2-3,CAGSVRGPTDTQYF,TGTGCCGGCAGTGTCCGGGGACCCACAGATACGCAGTATTTT
once,TRBV12-3/TRBV12-4,TRBD2,TRBJ2-3,CASSFGLAGNTDVQYF,TGTGCCAGCAGTTTTGGGCTAGCGGGAAACACAGATGTGCAGTATTTT
-,TRBV29-1,TRBD1,TRBJ1-2,CSVARGNYGYTF,TGCAGCGTTGCCAGGGGGAACTATGGCTACACCTTC
-,TRBV7-2,-,TRBJ1-5,CASSFGVRESNQPQHF,TGTGCCAGCAGCTTCGGGGTACGGGAGAGCAATCAGCCCCAGCATTTT
-,TRBV11-2,-,TRBJ2-2,CASSLSRAYTGELFF,TGTGCCAGCAGCTTATCCAGGGCTTACACCGGGGAGCTGTTTTTT
-,TRBV20-1,TRBD1,TRBJ1-1,CSASRGQTEAFF,TGCAGTGCGAGCAGGGGGCAGACTGAAGCTTTCTTT
many,TRBV6-2/TRBV6-3,-,TRBJ2-4,CASSYGKNIQYF,TGTGCCAGCAGTTACGGCAAAAACATTCAGTACTTC
-,TRBV5-1,-,TRBJ1-4,CASSVGRLNEKLFF,TGCGCCAGCAGCGTGGGCAGGCTGAATGAAAAACTGTTTTTT
-,TRBV29-1,-,TRBJ1-4,CSVEEAAKKLFF,TGCAGCGTTGAAGAGGCAGCCAAAAAACTGTTTTTT
-,TRBV10-3,-,TRBJ2-1,CAISESNNNEQFF,TGTGCCATCAGTGAGTCGAATAACAATGAGCAGTTCTTC
few,TRBV6-6,-,TRBJ1-3,CASRSFVGNTIYF,TGTGCCAGCAGGAGCTTCGTAGGAAACACCATATATTTT
-,TRBV2,TRBD1,TRBJ2-1,CASSGLAGTGAGEQFF,TGTGCCAGCAGTGGTCTTGCCGGGACAGGGGCGGGTGAGCAGTTCTTC
-,TRBV27,-,TRBJ1-1,CASSSRPHANTEAFF,TGTGCCAGCAGTTCAAGACCACACGCGAACACTGAAGCTTTCTTT
-,TRBV6-2/TRBV6-3,-,TRBJ2-7,CASSYMVRRPEQYF,TGTGCCAGCAGTTACATGGTACGGAGGCCCGAGCAGTACTTC
few,TRBV2,-,TRBJ1-5,CASSVDHQPQHF,TGTGCCAGCAGTGTCGACCATCAGCCCCAGCATTTT
-,TRBV29-1,-,TRBJ2-5,CSVAAAPRGEQYF,TGCAGCGTTGCGGCAGCCCCCAGAGGTGAGCAGTACTTC
few,TRBV4-3,-,TRBJ2-1,CASSQGVGLSSYNEQFF,TGCGCCAGCAGCCAAGGAGTGGGTCTGAGCTCCTACAATGAGCAGTTCTTC
few,TRBV12-3/TRBV12-4,TRBD2,TRBJ2-1,CASSFRAGVSNEQFF,TGTGCCAGCAGTTTCAGGGCGGGAGTTAGTAATGAGCAGTTCTTC
-,TRBV9,-,TRBJ2-1,CASSVGPIETQFF,TGTGCCAGCAGCGTAGGGCCGATAGAGACCCAGTTCTTC
once,TRBV12-3/TRBV12-4,TRBD1,TRBJ2-7,CASSPQGATYEQYF,TGTGCCAGCAGTCCACAGGGGGCCACCTACGAGCAGTACTTC